This is a list of T cell receptor beta chains from one sample in a study of blood T cells in healthy people across ages. Using its own MiXCR run on the 5' RACE reads, TCRdb lists one record per CDR3 protein. The sample records around 650,000 distinct CDR3 sequences, about 30% being singletons. Material for sequencing was blood. These receptors were obtained from a woman older than 75 in good health. Both conserved end residues are part of each CDR3. Clone size appears in some rows only: once, few, many, or a class for an expanded clone.

V	size	J	CDR3
TRBV10-3	.	TRBJ2-7	CAISAEYEQYF
TRBV24-1	many	TRBJ2-3	CATSDPSPGLGRDTQYF
TRBV29-1	.	TRBJ1-2	CSVGGDWANYGYTF
TRBV7-8	many	TRBJ2-7	CASSLVLEQYF
TRBV5-1	many	TRBJ1-2	CASSLEAVYGYTF
TRBV5-6	.	TRBJ2-2	CASSPLRHTGELFF
TRBV6-5	few	TRBJ2-3	CASSLLGARTDTQYF
TRBV30	.	TRBJ2-5	CAWNQGRETQYF
TRBV10-3	.	TRBJ2-3	CAISERPSGEGDTQYF
TRBV5-1	many	TRBJ1-2	CASSWGRLSSGYTF
TRBV7-8	.	TRBJ2-7	CASSLGRLAGKNEQYF
TRBV6-6	few	TRBJ1-2	CASTGIGGYTF
TRBV30	.	TRBJ2-3	CAWSLLGGTDTQYF
TRBV12-3/TRBV12-4	few	.	CASTFSGGAYNEQYF
TRBV4-2	.	TRBJ1-1	CASSRVDKNTEAFF
TRBV7-9	.	TRBJ2-3	CASSLAGQGAASTDTQYF
TRBV5-6	few	TRBJ1-1	CASSFGASRDTEAFF